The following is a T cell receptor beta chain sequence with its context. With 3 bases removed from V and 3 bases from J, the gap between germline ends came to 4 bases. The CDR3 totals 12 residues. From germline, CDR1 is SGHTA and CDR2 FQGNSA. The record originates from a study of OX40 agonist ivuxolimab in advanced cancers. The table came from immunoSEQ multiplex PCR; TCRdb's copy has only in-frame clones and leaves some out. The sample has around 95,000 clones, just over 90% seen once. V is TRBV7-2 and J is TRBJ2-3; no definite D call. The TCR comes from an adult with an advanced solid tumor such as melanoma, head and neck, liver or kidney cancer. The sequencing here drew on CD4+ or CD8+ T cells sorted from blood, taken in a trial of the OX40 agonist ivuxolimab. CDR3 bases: TGTGCCAGCAGCTTGCAGACAGATACGCAGTATTTT. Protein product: CASSLQTDTQYF.